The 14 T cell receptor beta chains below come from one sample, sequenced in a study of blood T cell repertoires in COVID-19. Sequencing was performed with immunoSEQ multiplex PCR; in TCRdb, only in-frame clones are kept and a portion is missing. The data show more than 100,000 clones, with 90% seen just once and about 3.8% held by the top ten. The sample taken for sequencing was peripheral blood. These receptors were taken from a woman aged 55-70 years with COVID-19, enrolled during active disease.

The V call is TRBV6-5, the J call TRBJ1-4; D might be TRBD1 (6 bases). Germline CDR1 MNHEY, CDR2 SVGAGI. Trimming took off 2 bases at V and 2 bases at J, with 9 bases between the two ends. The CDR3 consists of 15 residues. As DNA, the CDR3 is TGTGCCAGCAGTTACAGGGGGTTGACTAATGAAAAACTGTTTTTT. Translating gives CASSYRGLTNEKLFF.

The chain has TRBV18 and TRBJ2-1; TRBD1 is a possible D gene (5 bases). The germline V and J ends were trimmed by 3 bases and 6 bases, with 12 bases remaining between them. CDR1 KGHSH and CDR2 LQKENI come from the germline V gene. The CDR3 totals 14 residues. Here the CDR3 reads CASSPAPGSNEQFF. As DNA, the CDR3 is TGTGCCAGCTCACCGGCTCCAGGGTCCAATGAGCAGTTCTTC.

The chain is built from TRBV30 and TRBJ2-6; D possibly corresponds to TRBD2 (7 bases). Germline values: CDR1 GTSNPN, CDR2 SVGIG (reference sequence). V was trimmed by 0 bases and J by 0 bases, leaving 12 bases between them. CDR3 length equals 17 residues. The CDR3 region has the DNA TGTGCCTGGAGTGTGGGCGGGGGACACTCTGGGGCCAACGTCCTGACTTTC. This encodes CAWSVGGGHSGANVLTF.

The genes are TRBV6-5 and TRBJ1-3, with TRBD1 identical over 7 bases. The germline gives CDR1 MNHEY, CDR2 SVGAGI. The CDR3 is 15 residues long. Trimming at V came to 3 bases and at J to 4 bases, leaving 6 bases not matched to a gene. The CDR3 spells CASSYKRGLGNTIYF. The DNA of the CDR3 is TGTGCCAGCAGTTATAAAAGGGGGCTGGGAAACACCATATATTTT.

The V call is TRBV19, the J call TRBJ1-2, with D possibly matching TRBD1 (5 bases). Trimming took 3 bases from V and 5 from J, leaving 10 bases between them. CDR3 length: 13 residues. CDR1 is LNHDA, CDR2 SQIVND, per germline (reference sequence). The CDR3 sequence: CASSIRPGYGYTF. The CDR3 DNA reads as TGTGCCAGTAGTATCCGGCCAGGGTATGGCTACACCTTC. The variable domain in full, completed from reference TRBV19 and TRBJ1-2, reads DGGITQSPKYLFRKEGQNVTLSCEQNLNHDAMYWYRQDPGQGLRLIYYSQIVNDFQKGDIAEGYSVSREKKESFPLTVTSAQKNPTAFYLCASSIRPGYGYTFGSGTRLTVV.

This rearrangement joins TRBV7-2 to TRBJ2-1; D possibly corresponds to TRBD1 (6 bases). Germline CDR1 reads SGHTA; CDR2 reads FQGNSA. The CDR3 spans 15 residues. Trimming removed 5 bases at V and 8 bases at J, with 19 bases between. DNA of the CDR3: TGTGCCAGCAGCCCTACCCCGGGACAATCCTATGAGCAGTTCTTC. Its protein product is CASSPTPGQSYEQFF.

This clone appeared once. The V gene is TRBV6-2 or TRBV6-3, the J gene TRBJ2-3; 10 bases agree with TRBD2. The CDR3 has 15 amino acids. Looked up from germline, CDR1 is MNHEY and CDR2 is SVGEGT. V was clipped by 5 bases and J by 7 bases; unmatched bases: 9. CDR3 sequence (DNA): TGTGCCAGCAGTAGGGTAGCGGGGGGCTCTCATACGCAGTATTTT. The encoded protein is CASSRVAGGSHTQYF.

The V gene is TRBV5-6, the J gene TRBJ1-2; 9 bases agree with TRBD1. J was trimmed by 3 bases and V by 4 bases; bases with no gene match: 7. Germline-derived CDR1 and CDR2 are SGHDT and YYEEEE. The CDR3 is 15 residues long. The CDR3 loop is CASSAQGARYYGYTF. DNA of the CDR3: TGTGCCAGCAGCGCACAGGGGGCGAGATACTATGGCTACACCTTC.

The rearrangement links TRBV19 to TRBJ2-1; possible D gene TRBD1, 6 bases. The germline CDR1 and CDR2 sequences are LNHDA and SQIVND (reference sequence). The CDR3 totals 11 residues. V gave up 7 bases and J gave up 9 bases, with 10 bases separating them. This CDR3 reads CASMGATEQFF. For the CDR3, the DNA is TGTGCCAGTATGGGGGCGACTGAGCAGTTCTTC.

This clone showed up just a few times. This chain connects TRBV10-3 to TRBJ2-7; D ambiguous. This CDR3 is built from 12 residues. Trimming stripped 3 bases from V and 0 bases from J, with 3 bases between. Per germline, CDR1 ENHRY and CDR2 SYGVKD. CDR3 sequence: CAISDSSYEQYF. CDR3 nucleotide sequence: TGTGCCATCAGTGACAGCTCCTACGAGCAGTACTTC.

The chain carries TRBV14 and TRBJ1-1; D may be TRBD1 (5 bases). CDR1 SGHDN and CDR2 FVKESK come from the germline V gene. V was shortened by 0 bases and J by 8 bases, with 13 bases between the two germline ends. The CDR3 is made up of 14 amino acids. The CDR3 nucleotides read TGTGCCAGCAGCCAAGAAGCAGGGTCGGAGGAAGCTTTCTTT. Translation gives CASSQEAGSEEAFF.

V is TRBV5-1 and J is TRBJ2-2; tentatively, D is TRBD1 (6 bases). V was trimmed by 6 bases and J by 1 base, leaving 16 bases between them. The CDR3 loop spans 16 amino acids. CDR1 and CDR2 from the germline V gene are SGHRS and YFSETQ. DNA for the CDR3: TGCGCCAGCAACCCGATCCCGGGACAGAACACCGGGGAGCTGTTTTTT. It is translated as CASNPIPGQNTGELFF. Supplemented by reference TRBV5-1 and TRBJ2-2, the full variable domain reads KAGVTQTPRYLIKTRGQQVTLSCSPISGHRSVSWYQQTPGQGLQFLFEYFSETQRNKGNFPGRFSGRQFSNSRSEMNVSTLELGDSALYLCASNPIPGQNTGELFFGEGSRLTVL.

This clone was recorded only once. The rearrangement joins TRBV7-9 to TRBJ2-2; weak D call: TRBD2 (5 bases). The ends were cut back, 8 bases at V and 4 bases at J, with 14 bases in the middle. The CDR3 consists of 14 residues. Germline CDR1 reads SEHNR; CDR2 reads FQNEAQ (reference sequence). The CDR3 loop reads CASPADSLTGELFF. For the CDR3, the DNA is TGTGCCAGCCCGGCGGACTCCCTCACCGGGGAGCTGTTTTTT.

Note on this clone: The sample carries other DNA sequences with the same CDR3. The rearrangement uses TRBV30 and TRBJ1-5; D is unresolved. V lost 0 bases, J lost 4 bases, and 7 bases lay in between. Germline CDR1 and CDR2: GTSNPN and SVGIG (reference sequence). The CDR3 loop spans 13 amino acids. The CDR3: CAWSVRGNQPQHF. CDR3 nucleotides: TGTGCCTGGAGTGTGCGGGGAAATCAGCCCCAGCATTTT.